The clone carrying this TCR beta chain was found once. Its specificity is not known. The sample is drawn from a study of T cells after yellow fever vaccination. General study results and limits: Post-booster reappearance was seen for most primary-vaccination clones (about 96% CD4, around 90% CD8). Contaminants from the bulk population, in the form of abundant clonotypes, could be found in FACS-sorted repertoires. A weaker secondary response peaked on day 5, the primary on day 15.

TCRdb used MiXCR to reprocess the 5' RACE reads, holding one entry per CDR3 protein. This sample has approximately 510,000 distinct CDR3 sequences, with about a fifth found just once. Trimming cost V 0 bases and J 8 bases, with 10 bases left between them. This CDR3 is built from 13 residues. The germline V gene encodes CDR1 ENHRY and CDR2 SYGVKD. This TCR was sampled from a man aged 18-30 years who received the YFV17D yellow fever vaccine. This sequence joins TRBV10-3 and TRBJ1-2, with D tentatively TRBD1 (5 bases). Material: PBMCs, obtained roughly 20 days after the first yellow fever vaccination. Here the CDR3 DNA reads TGTGCCATCAGTGAGTCCCAGGGAGGCGGCTACACCTTC. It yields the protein CAISESQGGGYTF.